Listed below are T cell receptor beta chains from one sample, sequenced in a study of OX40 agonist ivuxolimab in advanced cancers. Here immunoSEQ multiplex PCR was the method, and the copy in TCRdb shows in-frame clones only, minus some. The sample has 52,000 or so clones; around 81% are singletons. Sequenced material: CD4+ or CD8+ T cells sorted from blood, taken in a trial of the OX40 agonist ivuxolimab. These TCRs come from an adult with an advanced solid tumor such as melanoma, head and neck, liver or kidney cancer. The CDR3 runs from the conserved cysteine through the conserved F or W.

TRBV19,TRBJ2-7,CASSPATVLYEQYF
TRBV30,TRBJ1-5,CAWSVIQRNQPQHF
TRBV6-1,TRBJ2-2,CASILERVTGELFF
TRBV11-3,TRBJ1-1,CASSLRPGDRMNTEAFF
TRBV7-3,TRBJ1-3,CASSPTAGNTIYF
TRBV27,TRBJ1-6,CASSVRGRLPYNSPLHF
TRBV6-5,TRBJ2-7,CASKETGTGEQYF
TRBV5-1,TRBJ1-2,CASSLEQQIYGYTF
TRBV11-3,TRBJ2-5,CASSHRDLETQYF
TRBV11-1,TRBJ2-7,CASSLSRALHYEQYF
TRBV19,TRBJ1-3,CASSIETGGVYGNTIYF
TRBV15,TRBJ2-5,CATSIPGTVQETQYF
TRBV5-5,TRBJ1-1,CASSAIGLFMNTEAFF
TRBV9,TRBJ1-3,CASSVASRSPGNTIYF
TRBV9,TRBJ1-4,CASSVDGWNEKLFF
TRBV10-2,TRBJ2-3,CASSGDRAAVTDTQYF
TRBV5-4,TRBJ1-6,CASSLGGRSSYNSPLHF
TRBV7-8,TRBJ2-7,CASSSGQTPGEQYF
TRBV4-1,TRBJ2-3,CASSPIGSTDTQYF
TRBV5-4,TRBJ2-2,CASSRTPITDRRYTGELFF
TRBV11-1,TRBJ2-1,CASSPVVSASEQFF
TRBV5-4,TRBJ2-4,CASSQTFAKNIQYF
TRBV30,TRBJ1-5,CAWSASRDSNQPQHF
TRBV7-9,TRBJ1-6,CASSLASGASSYNSPLHF
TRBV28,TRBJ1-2,CASSLLGGRGGYTF
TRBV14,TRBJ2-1,CASSPEVRGGTGEQFF
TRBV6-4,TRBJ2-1,CASSDRARGYNEQFF
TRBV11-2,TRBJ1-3,CASSRTSSGSGNTIYF
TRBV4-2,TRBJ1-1,CASSQGLGNTEAFF
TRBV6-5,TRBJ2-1,CASSYGPPRANEQFF
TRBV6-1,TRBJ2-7,CASSDGGAGVEQYF
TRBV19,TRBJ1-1,CASSIPRVNTEAFF
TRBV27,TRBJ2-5,CASSPGQGVKTQYF
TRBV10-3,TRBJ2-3,CAISESTGTDTQYF
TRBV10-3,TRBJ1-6,CAISSRGQSSPLHF
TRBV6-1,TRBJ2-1,CASREVGGEQFF
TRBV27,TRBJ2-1,CASSLQGGNEQFF
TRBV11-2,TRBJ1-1,CASSLRTGGGDTEAFF
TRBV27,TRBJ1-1,CASSLSNRAGMNTEAFF
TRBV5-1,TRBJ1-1,CASSPDRDTEAFF
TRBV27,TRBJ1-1,CASSVQGRVNTEAFF
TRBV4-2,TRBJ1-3,CASSQEGSGNTIYF
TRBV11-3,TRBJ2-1,CASSPKRGDYNEQFF
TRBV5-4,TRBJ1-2,CASSLEGQGGWYGYTF
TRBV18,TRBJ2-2,CASSRERLTNTGELFF
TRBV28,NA,CASSFSGLRDEQYF
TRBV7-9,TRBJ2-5,CASSLPRRIGETQYF
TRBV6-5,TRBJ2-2,CAARAVNTGELFF
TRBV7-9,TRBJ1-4,CASSYTRGENEKLFF
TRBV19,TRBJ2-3,CASSMTDSTDTQYF
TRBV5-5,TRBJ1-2,CASSLEEWQIRYGYTF
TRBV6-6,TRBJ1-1,CASSPQQHTEAFF